These 27 T cell receptor beta chains came from one sample sequenced in a study of OX40 agonist ivuxolimab in advanced cancers. TCRdb's table, derived via immunoSEQ multiplex PCR, lists solely in-frame clones and lacks some. Of 70,000 or so clones in the sample, roughly 84% are singletons; the top ten hold around 0.8%. Here the sequenced sample was CD4+ or CD8+ T cells sorted from blood, taken in a trial of the OX40 agonist ivuxolimab. These receptors originate from an adult with an advanced solid tumor such as melanoma, head and neck, liver or kidney cancer.

The chain couples TRBV28 to TRBJ1-3; the D is unclear. Germline CDR1 is MDHEN and CDR2 is SYDVKM. V was clipped by 3 bases and J by 1 base, with 7 bases between them. This CDR3 has 14 amino acids. The DNA of the CDR3 is TGTGCCAGCAGTTTTACAGTGTCTGGAAACACCATATATTTT. As protein: CASSFTVSGNTIYF.

This clone appeared a few times. The V gene is TRBV7-9, the J gene TRBJ1-2; D is possibly TRBD1 (5 bases). CDR1 and CDR2 (germline): SEHNR, FQNEAQ (reference sequence). V was cut by 1 base and J by 3 bases, with 12 bases left in between. The CDR3 loop spans 15 amino acids. CDR3 residues: CASSLGQGKDYGYTF. The CDR3 DNA sequence: TGTGCCAGCAGCTTAGGGCAGGGTAAGGACTATGGCTACACCTTC.

This chain joins TRBV2 and TRBJ2-3; 10 bases match TRBD2. CDR1 is SNHLY, CDR2 FYNNEI, per germline. This CDR3 is 13 amino acids long. Trimming removed 9 bases from V and 7 bases from J; junction bases left unmatched: 7. The chain's CDR3 is CASEREGRYTQYF. CDR3 in DNA: TGTGCCAGTGAGCGGGAGGGCAGGTATACGCAGTATTTT.

A single count supports this clone. The rearrangement uses TRBV30 and TRBJ2-2; D is uncertain. Germline V gene sequence: CDR1 GTSNPN, CDR2 SVGIG (reference sequence). There are 15 residues in the CDR3. Trimming stripped 5 bases from V and 4 bases from J, with 17 bases between. The CDR3 spells CAWDGVGVGTGELFF. CDR3 DNA sequence: TGTGCCTGGGACGGCGTAGGCGTGGGCACCGGGGAGCTGTTTTTT. The variable domain in full, completed from reference TRBV30 and TRBJ2-2, reads SQTIHQWPATLVQPVGSPLSLECTVEGTSNPNLYWYRQAAGRGLQLLFYSVGIGQISSEVPQNLSASRPQDRQFILSSKKLLLSDSGFYLCAWDGVGVGTGELFFGEGSRLTVL.

A single count supports this clone. V is TRBV2 and J is TRBJ1-4, with a weak D call TRBD1 (5 bases). Germline V lookup: CDR1 SNHLY, CDR2 FYNNEI. With 6 bases removed from V and 10 bases from J, the gap between germline ends came to 21 bases. CDR3 length equals 15 residues. CDR3 DNA sequence: TGTGCCAGCAGCCGGGGCGGGACTAATGAAGGAAAACTGTTTTTT. The encoded protein is CASSRGGTNEGKLFF.

For this clone: Different DNA sequences within this sample yield the same CDR3. The rearrangement uses TRBV4-2 and TRBJ2-7; 12 positions agree with TRBD2. J lost 4 bases, V lost 4 bases, and 5 bases had no gene match. The CDR3 covers 15 residues. Germline CDR1 LGHNA, CDR2 YNFKEQ. This CDR3 is CASSPSGTSGYEQYF. The DNA for the CDR3 is TGTGCCAGCAGCCCCTCCGGGACTAGCGGGTACGAGCAGTACTTC.

CDR3 loop: CASRIGQVNTEAFF. CDR3 in DNA: TGTGCCAGCAGGATAGGACAGGTGAACACTGAAGCTTTCTTT. The chain joins TRBV5-4 to TRBJ1-1, with 7 bases that match TRBD1. The junction had 4 bases not matched to a gene; V was cut back by 5 bases and J by 0 bases. Looked up from germline, CDR1 is SGHNT and CDR2 is YYREEE (reference sequence). The CDR3 contains 14 residues.

The genes are TRBV5-4 and TRBJ2-5, with D maybe TRBD1 (5 bases). This CDR3 is built from 16 residues. Trimming pared 4 bases from V and 2 bases from J, leaving 18 bases between. Per germline, CDR1 SGHNT and CDR2 YYREEE (reference sequence). CDR3 region: CASSPQLFDSQETQYF. CDR3 nucleotide sequence: TGTGCCAGCAGCCCTCAACTCTTCGACAGTCAAGAGACCCAGTACTTC.

This chain uses TRBV30 with TRBJ1-3; D uncertain. CDR1 is GTSNPN, CDR2 SVGIG, per germline (reference sequence). The length of the CDR3 is 12 residues. Trimming cost V 2 bases and J 4 bases, with 6 bases left between them. Here the CDR3 reads CAWSLDGNTIYF. The CDR3, as DNA: TGTGCCTGGAGTCTGGACGGAAACACCATATATTTT.

This chain joins TRBV6-1 and TRBJ1-5; a possible D gene is TRBD1 (5 bases). The CDR3 length is 16 residues. Germline values: CDR1 MNHNS, CDR2 SASEGT. V was cut by 2 bases and J by 0 bases, with 11 bases left in between. In DNA, the CDR3 is TGTGCCAGCAGTGAACTTGGGGGATTTAGCAATCAGCCCCAGCATTTT. Translating gives CASSELGGFSNQPQHF.

This chain uses TRBV5-1 with TRBJ2-1; TRBD2 aligns across 7 bases. The CDR3 length is 14 residues. J lost 8 bases, V lost 4 bases, and 9 bases had no gene match. Germline CDR1 and CDR2: SGHRS and YFSETQ. The CDR3 protein is CASSNGGGAHEQFF. CDR3 in DNA: TGCGCCAGCAGCAACGGCGGGGGTGCGCATGAGCAGTTCTTC.

V and J are TRBV7-9 and TRBJ2-2; no definite D call. This CDR3 region has 13 residues. Germline CDR1 reads SEHNR; CDR2 reads FQNEAQ (reference sequence). Deletions cut 1 base from V and 4 bases from J, with 4 bases between. The chain's CDR3 is CASSLGGTGELFF. The CDR3 DNA is TGTGCCAGCAGCTTAGGGGGCACCGGGGAGCTGTTTTTT. The full variable domain, completed using reference TRBV7-9 and TRBJ2-2, is DTGVSQNPRHKITKRGQNVTFRCDPISEHNRLYWYRQTLGQGPEFLTYFQNEAQLEKSRLLSDRFSAERPKGSFSTLEIQRTEQGDSAMYLCASSLGGTGELFFGEGSRLTVL.

The chain employs TRBV2 and TRBJ1-5, with D perhaps matching TRBD1 (6 bases). The CDR3 has 16 amino acids. Trimming took 6 bases from V and 2 from J, leaving 17 bases between them. Germline assignment: CDR1 SNHLY and CDR2 FYNNEI. The chain's CDR3 is CASRPGQLEGNQPQHF. In nucleotides, the CDR3 is TGTGCCAGCAGACCCGGACAGCTCGAGGGCAATCAGCCCCAGCATTTT.

The chain carries TRBV7-2 and TRBJ2-7, with D maybe TRBD1 (5 bases). This CDR3 is 14 amino acids long. Germline V gene sequence: CDR1 SGHTA, CDR2 FQGNSA. Trimming left V 4 bases short and J 2 bases short, with 12 bases between. CDR3 in amino acids: CASSSTPDTYEQYF. The CDR3 nucleotides are TGTGCCAGCAGCTCTACCCCGGACACCTACGAGCAGTACTTC.

V is TRBV30 and J is TRBJ1-5, with 8 bases identical to TRBD1. The junction had 9 bases not matched to a gene; V was cut back by 5 bases and J by 3 bases. CDR3 length: 15 amino acids. CDR1 and CDR2 (germline): GTSNPN, SVGIG (reference sequence). The CDR3 region has the DNA TGTGCCTGGGGACAGGGAGGGCAGCACAATCAGCCCCAGCATTTT. Its protein product is CAWGQGGQHNQPQHF.

The chain links TRBV10-3 to TRBJ1-4; D possibly corresponds to TRBD1 (6 bases). CDR1 and CDR2 (germline): ENHRY, SYGVKD. Trimming shortened V by 7 bases and J by 5 bases, and 11 bases separated the two germline ends. This CDR3 spans 13 amino acids. In DNA, the CDR3 is TGTGCCATCACTCGGGACATAAATGAAAAACTGTTTTTT. It codes for CAITRDINEKLFF.

V and J are TRBV30 and TRBJ2-7; perhaps TRBD2 as D (7 bases). The CDR3 is 14 residues long. V gave up 0 bases and J gave up 2 bases, with 11 bases separating them. Germline values: CDR1 GTSNPN, CDR2 SVGIG (reference sequence). The CDR3 coding sequence is TGTGCCTGGAGTGTAGGGGGGGTTGCCTACGAGCAGTACTTC. Translated, it gives CAWSVGGVAYEQYF.

This clone has ten or more counts. The chain combines TRBV7-3 with TRBJ2-6; D unclear. CDR1 and CDR2 from the germline V gene are SGHTA and FQGTGA. The CDR3 loop spans 16 amino acids. Trimming stripped 1 base from V and 0 bases from J, with 7 bases between. This chain's CDR3 is CASSLIGSSGANVLTF. In DNA form, the CDR3 reads TGTGCCAGCAGCTTAATAGGCAGCTCTGGGGCCAACGTCCTGACTTTC.

CDR3 coding DNA: TGTGCCAGCAGCGCAGACGGTTCTAGCACAGATACGCAGTATTTT. It codes for CASSADGSSTDTQYF. The V call is TRBV9, the J call TRBJ2-3; D is ambiguous. The CDR3 length is 15 residues. Trimming pared 3 bases from V and 0 bases from J, leaving 11 bases between. The germline V gene encodes CDR1 SGDLS and CDR2 YYNGEE.

This chain links TRBV7-9 with TRBJ2-5; 13 positions match TRBD2. The CDR3 extends over 17 amino acids. The V gene's germline CDR1 is SEHNR and CDR2 FQNEAQ (reference sequence). V was clipped by 1 base and J by 3 bases; unmatched bases: 5. CDR3 DNA sequence: TGTGCCAGCAGCTTAGGGGTGGGGACTAGCGGGGAAGAGACCCAGTACTTC. Translation: CASSLGVGTSGEETQYF.

This chain links TRBV2 with TRBJ2-3; no definite D call. Germline assignment: CDR1 SNHLY and CDR2 FYNNEI. This CDR3 comprises 11 residues. The ends were cut back, 5 bases at V and 1 base at J, with 1 base in the middle. The CDR3: CASSRTDTQYF. The CDR3 DNA reads TGTGCCAGCAGTCGCACAGATACGCAGTATTTT.

V gene TRBV7-2 combines with J gene TRBJ1-2, with D possibly matching TRBD1 (6 bases). CDR1 SGHTA and CDR2 FQGNSA come from the germline V gene. The V and J ends lost 5 bases and 8 bases respectively, with 21 bases between them. The CDR3 is 15 amino acids. The CDR3 region is CASSPRGGQGVGYTF. In nucleotides, the CDR3 is TGTGCCAGCAGCCCCCGGGGGGGGCAGGGAGTCGGCTACACCTTC.

This clone was found once. CDR3 nucleotides: TGTGCCAGCAGCGTCGGTCAGGGTTTGAGCACTGAAGCTTTCTTT. Translation: CASSVGQGLSTEAFF. The chain joins TRBV7-9 to TRBJ1-1; TRBD1 is a possible D gene (5 bases). From germline, CDR1 is SEHNR and CDR2 FQNEAQ (reference sequence). Trimming took off 5 bases at V and 4 bases at J, with 17 bases between the two ends. The CDR3 totals 15 residues. Supplemented by reference TRBV7-9 and TRBJ1-1, the full variable domain reads DTGVSQNPRHKITKRGQNVTFRCDPISEHNRLYWYRQTLGQGPEFLTYFQNEAQLEKSRLLSDRFSAERPKGSFSTLEIQRTEQGDSAMYLCASSVGQGLSTEAFFGQGTRLTVV.

The chain carries TRBV28 and TRBJ1-5; 8 bases are a match to TRBD1. This CDR3 comprises 15 residues. V lost 6 bases and J lost 6; bases outside the gene matches: 10. Germline V lookup: CDR1 MDHEN, CDR2 SYDVKM. The CDR3 nucleotides read TGTGCCAGCAGCCCGTTACAGGGGGACGTTCAGCCCCAGCATTTT. Translation: CASSPLQGDVQPQHF.

This chain connects TRBV15 to TRBJ2-1; 11 bases fit TRBD2. In germline, CDR1 is LNHNV, CDR2 YYDKDF (reference sequence). J gave up 4 bases and V 1 base, and 3 bases lay outside the gene matches. The CDR3 is made up of 16 amino acids. The DNA of the CDR3 is TGTGCCACCAGCAGAGGACTAGCGGGGCAGTACAATGAGCAGTTCTTC. It specifies CATSRGLAGQYNEQFF.

The chain has TRBV28 and TRBJ2-2; D assignment may be TRBD1 or TRBD2 (5 bases each). CDR3 size: 12 residues. Trimming took 7 bases from V and 7 from J, leaving 10 bases between them. Germline V CDR1 and CDR2: MDHEN, SYDVKM. CDR3 nucleotide sequence: TGTGCCAGCAAGCTGGGGGACGGGGAGCTGTTTTTT. It is translated as CASKLGDGELFF.

The chain couples TRBV6-1 to TRBJ1-5; D not certain. Trimming shortened V by 2 bases and J by 2 bases, and 16 bases separated the two germline ends. Germline loops: CDR1 MNHNS, CDR2 SASEGT. The CDR3 spans 17 residues. The CDR3 loop reads CASSESVRPRGNQPQHF. CDR3 DNA: TGTGCCAGCAGTGAATCAGTGCGCCCCCGTGGCAATCAGCCCCAGCATTTT.